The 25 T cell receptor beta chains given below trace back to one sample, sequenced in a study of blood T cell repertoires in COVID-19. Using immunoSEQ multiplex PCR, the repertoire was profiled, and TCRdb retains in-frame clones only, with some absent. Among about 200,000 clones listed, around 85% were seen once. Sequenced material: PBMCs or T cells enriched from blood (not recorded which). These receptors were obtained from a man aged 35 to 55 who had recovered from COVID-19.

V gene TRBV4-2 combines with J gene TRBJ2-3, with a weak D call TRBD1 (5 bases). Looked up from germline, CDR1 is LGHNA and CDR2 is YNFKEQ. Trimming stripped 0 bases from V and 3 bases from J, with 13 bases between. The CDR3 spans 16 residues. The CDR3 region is CASSQEAGLGTDTQYF. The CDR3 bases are TGTGCCAGCAGCCAAGAAGCAGGGCTGGGGACAGATACGCAGTATTTT.

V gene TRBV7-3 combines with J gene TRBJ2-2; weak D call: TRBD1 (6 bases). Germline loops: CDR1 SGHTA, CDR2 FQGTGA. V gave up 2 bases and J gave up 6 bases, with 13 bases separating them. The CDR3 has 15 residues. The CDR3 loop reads CASSLSGVESGELFF. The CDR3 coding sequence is TGTGCCAGCAGCTTATCAGGGGTGGAATCCGGGGAGCTGTTTTTT.

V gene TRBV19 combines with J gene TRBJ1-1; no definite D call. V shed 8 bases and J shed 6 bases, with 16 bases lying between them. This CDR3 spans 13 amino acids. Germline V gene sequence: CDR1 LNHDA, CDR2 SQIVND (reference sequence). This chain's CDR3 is CASGPLRGSEAFF. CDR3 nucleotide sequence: TGTGCCAGTGGCCCTCTACGGGGATCTGAAGCTTTCTTT. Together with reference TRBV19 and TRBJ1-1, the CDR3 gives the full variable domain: DGGITQSPKYLFRKEGQNVTLSCEQNLNHDAMYWYRQDPGQGLRLIYYSQIVNDFQKGDIAEGYSVSREKKESFPLTVTSAQKNPTAFYLCASGPLRGSEAFFGQGTRLTVV.

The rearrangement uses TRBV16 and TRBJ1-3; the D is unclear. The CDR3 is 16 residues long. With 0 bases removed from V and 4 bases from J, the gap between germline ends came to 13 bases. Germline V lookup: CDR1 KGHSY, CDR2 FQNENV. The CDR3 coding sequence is TGTGCCAGCAGCCAATCTGCGCCTACCCTGGGAAACACCATATATTTT. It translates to CASSQSAPTLGNTIYF.

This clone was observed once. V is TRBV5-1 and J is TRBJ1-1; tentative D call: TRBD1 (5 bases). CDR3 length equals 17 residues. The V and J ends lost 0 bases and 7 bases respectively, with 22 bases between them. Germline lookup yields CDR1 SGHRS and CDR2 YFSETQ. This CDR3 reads CASSLASSGLLVGEAFF. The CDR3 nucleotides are TGCGCCAGCAGCTTGGCCAGTTCAGGGTTACTCGTTGGTGAAGCTTTCTTT. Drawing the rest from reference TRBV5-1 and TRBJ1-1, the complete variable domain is KAGVTQTPRYLIKTRGQQVTLSCSPISGHRSVSWYQQTPGQGLQFLFEYFSETQRNKGNFPGRFSGRQFSNSRSEMNVSTLELGDSALYLCASSLASSGLLVGEAFFGQGTRLTVV.

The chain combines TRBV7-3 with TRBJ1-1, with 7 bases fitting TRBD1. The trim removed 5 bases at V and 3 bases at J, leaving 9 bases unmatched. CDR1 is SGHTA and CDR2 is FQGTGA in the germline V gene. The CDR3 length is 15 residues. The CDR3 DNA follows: TGTGCCAGCAGCCAGACAGGGATGGGGTACACTGAAGCTTTCTTT. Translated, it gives CASSQTGMGYTEAFF.

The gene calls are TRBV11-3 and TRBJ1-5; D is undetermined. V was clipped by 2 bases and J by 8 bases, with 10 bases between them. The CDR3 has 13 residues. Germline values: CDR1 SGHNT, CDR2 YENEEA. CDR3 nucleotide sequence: TGTGCCAGCAGCTTAACCCCGGCGGAGCCCCAGCATTTT. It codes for CASSLTPAEPQHF.

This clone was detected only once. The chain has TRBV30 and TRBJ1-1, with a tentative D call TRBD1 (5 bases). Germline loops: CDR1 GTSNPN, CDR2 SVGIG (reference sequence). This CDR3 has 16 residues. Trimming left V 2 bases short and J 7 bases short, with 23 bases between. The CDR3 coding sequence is TGTGCCTGGAGTATGGTTTCCGGGACTGTTTATTTTGAAGCTTTCTTT. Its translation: CAWSMVSGTVYFEAFF.

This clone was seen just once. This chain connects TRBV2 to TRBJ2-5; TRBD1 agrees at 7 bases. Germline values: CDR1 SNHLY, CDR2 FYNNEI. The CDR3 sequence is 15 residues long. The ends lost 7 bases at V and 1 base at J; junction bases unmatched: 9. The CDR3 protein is CASIASGTVQETQYF. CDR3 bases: TGTGCCAGCATTGCCTCCGGGACAGTCCAAGAGACCCAGTACTTC.

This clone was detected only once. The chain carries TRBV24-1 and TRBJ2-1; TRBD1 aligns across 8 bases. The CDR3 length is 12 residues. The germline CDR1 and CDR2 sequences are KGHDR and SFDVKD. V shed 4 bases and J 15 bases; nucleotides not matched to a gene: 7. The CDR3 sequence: CATSDRRTGLFF. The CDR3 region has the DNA TGTGCCACCAGTGACCGCCGGACAGGGCTGTTCTTC.

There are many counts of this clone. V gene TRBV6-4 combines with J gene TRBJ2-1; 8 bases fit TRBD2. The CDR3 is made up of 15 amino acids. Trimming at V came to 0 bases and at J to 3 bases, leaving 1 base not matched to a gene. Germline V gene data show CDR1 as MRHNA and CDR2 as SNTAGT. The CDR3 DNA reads TGTGCCAGCAGTGACTCAGCGGGAGACTACAATGAGCAGTTCTTC. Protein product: CASSDSAGDYNEQFF.

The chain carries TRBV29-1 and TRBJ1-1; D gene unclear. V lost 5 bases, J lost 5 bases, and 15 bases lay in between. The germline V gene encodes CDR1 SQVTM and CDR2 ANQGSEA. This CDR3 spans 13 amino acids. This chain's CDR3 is CSVRRMEVTEAFF. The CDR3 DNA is TGCAGCGTTAGACGGATGGAGGTTACTGAAGCTTTCTTT. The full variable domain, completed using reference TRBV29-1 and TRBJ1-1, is SAVISQKPSRDICQRGTSLTIQCQVDSQVTMMFWYRQQPGQSLTLIATANQGSEATYESGFVIDKFPISRPNLTFSTLTVSNMSPEDSSIYLCSVRRMEVTEAFFGQGTRLTVV.

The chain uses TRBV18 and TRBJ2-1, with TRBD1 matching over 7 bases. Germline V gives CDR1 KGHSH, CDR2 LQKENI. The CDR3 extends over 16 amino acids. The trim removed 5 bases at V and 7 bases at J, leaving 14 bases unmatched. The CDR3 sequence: CASSSTRQGGENEQFF. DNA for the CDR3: TGTGCCAGCTCATCTACTCGACAGGGTGGGGAGAATGAGCAGTTCTTC.

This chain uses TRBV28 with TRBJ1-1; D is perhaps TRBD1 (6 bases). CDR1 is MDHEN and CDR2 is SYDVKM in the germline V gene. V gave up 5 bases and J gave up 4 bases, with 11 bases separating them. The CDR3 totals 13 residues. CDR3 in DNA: TGTGCCAGCAGTAACAGGGACCTCACTGAAGCTTTCTTT. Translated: CASSNRDLTEAFF. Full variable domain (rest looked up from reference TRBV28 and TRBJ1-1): DVKVTQSSRYLVKRTGEKVFLECVQDMDHENMFWYRQDPGLGLRLIYFSYDVKMKEKGDIPEGYSVSREKKERFSLILESASTNQTSMYLCASSNRDLTEAFFGQGTRLTVV.

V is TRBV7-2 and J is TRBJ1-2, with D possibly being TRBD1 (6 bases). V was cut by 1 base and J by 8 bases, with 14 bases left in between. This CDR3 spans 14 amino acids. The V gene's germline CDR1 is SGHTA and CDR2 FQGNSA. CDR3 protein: CASSLDPGAGGYTF. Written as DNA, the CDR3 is TGTGCCAGCAGCTTAGATCCAGGGGCAGGAGGCTACACCTTC.

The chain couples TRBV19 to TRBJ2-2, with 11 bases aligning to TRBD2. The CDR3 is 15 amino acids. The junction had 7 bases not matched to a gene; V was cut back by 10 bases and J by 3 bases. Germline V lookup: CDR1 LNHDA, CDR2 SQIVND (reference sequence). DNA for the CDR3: TGTGCCACCAATAGCGGGAGGGGGGACACCGGGGAGCTGTTTTTT. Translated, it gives CATNSGRGDTGELFF.

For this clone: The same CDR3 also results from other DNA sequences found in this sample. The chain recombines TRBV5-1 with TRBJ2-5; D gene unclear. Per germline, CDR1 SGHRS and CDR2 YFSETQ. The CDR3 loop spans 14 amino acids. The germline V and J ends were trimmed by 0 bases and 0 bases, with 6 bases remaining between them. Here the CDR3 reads CASSLGRDQETQYF. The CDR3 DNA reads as TGCGCCAGCAGCTTGGGACGGGACCAAGAGACCCAGTACTTC.

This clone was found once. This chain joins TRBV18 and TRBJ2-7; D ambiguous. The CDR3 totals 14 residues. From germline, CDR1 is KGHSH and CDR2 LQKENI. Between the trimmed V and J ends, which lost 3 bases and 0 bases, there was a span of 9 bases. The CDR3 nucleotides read TGTGCCAGCTCACCTACTCTCGACTCCTACGAGCAGTACTTC. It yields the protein CASSPTLDSYEQYF.

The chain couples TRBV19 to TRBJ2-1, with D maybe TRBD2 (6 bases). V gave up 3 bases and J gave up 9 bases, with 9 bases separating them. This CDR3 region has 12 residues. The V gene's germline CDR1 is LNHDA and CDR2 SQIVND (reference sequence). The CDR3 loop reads CASSMGLGEQFF. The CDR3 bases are TGTGCCAGTAGTATGGGACTCGGTGAGCAGTTCTTC.

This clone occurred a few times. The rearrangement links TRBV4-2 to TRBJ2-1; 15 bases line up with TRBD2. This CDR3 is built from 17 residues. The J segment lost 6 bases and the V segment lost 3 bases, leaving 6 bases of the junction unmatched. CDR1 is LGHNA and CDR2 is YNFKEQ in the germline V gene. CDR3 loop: CASSQERTSGRANEQFF. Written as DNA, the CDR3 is TGTGCCAGCAGCCAGGAGAGGACTAGCGGGAGGGCCAATGAGCAGTTCTTC.

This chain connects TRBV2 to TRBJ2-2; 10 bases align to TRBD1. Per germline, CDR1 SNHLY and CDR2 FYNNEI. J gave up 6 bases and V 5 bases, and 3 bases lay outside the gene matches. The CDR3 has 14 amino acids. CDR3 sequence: CASSRQGAPGELFF. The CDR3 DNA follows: TGTGCCAGCAGTCGACAGGGGGCCCCCGGGGAGCTGTTTTTT.

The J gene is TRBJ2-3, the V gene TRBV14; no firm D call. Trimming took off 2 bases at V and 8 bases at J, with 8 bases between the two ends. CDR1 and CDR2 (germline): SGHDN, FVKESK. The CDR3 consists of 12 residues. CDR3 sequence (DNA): TGTGCCAGCAGCCAATCTTCGCGTACGCAGTATTTT. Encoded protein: CASSQSSRTQYF.

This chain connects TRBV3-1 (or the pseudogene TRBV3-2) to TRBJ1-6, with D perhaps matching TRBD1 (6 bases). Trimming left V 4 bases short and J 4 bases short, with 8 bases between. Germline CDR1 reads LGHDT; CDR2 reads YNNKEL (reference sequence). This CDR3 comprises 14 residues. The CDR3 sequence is CASSPDRYNSPLHF. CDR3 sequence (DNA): TGTGCCAGCAGCCCCGACAGGTATAATTCACCCCTCCACTTT.

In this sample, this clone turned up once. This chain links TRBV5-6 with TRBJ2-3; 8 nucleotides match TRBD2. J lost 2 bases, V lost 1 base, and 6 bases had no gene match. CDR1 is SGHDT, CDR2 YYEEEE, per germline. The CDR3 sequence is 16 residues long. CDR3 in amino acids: CASSLNLAGHTDTQYF. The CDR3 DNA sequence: TGTGCCAGCAGCTTGAACTTAGCGGGACACACAGATACGCAGTATTTT.

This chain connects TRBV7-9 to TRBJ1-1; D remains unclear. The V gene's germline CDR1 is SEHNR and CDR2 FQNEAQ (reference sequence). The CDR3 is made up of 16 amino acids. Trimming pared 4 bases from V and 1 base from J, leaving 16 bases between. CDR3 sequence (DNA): TGTGCCAGCAGCTCCCCTACGTCGCGAAAGAACACTGAAGCTTTCTTT. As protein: CASSSPTSRKNTEAFF.